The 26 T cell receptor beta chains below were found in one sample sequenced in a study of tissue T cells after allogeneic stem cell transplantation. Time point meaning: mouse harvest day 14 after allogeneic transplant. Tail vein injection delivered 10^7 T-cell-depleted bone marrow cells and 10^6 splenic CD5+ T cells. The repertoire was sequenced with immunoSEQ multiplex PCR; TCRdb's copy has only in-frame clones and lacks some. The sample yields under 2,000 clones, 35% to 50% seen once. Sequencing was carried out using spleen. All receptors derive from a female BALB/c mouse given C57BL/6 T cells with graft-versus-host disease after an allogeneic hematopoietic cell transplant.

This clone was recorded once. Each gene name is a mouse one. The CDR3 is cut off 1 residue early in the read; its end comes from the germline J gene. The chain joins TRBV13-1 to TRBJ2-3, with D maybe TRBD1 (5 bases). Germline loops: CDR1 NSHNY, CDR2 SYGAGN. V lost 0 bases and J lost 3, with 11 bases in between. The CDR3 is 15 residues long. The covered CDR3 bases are TGTGCCAGCAGTGATGGTCAGGGTAGAGCAGAAACGCTGTAT. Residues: CASSDGQGRAETLY. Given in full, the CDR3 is CASSDGQGRAETLYF.

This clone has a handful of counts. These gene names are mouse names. The part of the CDR3 DNA that was read is TGTGCCAGCAGTCTGTACTATGAACAGTAC. Translating it yields CASSLYYEQY. The full-length CDR3 reads as CASSLYYEQYF. This chain joins TRBV26 and TRBJ2-7; no firm D call. The read ends 1 residue before the CDR3 terminus; that terminus is restored from the germline J gene. V was shortened by 1 base and J by 3 bases, with 1 base between the two germline ends. CDR1 and CDR2 (germline): KGHPV, FQNQEV (reference sequence). The CDR3 spans 11 residues.

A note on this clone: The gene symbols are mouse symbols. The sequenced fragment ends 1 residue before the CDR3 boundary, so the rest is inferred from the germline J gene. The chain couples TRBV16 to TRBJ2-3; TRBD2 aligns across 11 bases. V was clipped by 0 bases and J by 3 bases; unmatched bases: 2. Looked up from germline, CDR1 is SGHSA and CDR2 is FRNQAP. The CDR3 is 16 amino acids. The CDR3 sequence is CASSLDNWGGAETLYF. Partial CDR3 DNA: TGTGCAAGCAGCTTAGATAACTGGGGGGGCGCAGAAACGCTGTAT.

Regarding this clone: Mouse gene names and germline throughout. The CDR3 bases that were read are TGTGCTAGCAGTTGGGGGAACACAGAAGTCTTC. This translates into CASSWGNTEVF. The full CDR3 protein is CASSWGNTEVFF. The genes are TRBV29 and TRBJ1-1, with D unresolved. The read halts 1 residue ahead of the CDR3 end, with the missing end drawn from the germline J gene. Germline values: CDR1 MSHET, CDR2 SYDVDS. This CDR3 contains 12 residues. V was trimmed by 4 bases and J by 1 base, leaving 4 bases between them. Looking up the rest from reference TRBV29 and TRBJ1-1 gives the full variable domain: DMKVTQMPRYLIKRMGENVLLECGQDMSHETMYWYRQDPGLGLQLIYISYDVDSNSEGDIPKGYRVSRKKREHFSLILDSAKTNQTSVYFCASSWGNTEVFFGKGTRLTVV.

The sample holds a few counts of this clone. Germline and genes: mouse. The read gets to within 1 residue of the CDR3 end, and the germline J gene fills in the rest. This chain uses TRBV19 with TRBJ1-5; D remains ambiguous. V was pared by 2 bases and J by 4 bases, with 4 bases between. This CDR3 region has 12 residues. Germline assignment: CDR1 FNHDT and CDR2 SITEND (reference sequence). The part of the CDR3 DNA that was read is TGTGCCAGCAGTATTGGGAACCAGGCTCCGCTT. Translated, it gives CASSIGNQAPL. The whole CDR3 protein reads CASSIGNQAPLF. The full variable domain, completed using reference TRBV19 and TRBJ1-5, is GGIITQTPKFLIGQEGQKLTLKCQQNFNHDTMYWYRQDSGKGLRLIYYSITENDLQKGDLSEGYDASREKKSSFSLTVTSAQKNEMAVFLCASSIGNQAPLFGEGTRLSVL.

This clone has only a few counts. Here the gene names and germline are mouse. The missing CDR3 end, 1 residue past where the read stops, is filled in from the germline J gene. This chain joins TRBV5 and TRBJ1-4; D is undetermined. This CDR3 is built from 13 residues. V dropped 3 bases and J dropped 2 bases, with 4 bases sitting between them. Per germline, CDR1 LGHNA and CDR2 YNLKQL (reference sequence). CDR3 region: CASSQGSNERLFF. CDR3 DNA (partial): TGTGCCAGCAGCCAGGGATCCAACGAAAGATTATTT.

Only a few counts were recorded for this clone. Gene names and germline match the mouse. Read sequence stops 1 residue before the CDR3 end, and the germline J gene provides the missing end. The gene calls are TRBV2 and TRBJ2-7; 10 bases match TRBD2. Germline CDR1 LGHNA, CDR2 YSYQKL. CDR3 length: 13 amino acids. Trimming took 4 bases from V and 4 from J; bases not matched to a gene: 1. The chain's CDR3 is CASSRDWGYEQYF. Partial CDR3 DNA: TGTGCCAGCAGCCGGGACTGGGGTTATGAACAGTAC.

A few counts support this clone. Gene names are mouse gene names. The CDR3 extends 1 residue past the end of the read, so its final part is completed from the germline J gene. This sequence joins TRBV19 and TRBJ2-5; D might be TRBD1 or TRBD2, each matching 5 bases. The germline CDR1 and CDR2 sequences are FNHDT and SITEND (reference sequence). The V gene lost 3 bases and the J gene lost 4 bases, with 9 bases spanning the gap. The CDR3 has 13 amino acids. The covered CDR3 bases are TGTGCCAGCAGTAGAGGGACGGAAGACACCCAGTAC. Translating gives CASSRGTEDTQY. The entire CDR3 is CASSRGTEDTQYF. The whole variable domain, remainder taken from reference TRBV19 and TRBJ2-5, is GGIITQTPKFLIGQEGQKLTLKCQQNFNHDTMYWYRQDSGKGLRLIYYSITENDLQKGDLSEGYDASREKKSSFSLTVTSAQKNEMAVFLCASSRGTEDTQYFGPGTRLLVL.

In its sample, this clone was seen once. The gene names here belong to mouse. The part of the CDR3 DNA that was read is TGTGCCAGCAGTCCACTGGGGGGCGCAGAAACGCTGTAT. Translating gives CASSPLGGAETLY. The complete CDR3 reads CASSPLGGAETLYF. V usage is TRBV26 and J usage is TRBJ2-3; 9 nucleotides agree with TRBD2. The observed sequence ends 1 residue before the CDR3 terminus, with the missing tail filled in from the germline J gene. Germline V gene data show CDR1 as KGHPV and CDR2 as FQNQEV (reference sequence). With 4 bases clipped from V and 3 bases from J, the junction kept 2 bases outside the gene matches. There are 14 residues in the CDR3.

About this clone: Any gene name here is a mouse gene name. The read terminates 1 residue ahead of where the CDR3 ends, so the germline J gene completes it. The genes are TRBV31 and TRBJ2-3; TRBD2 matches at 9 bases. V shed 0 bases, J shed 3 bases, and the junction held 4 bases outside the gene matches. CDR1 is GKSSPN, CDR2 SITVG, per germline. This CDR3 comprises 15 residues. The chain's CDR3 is CAWSLGGARAETLYF. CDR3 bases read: TGTGCCTGGAGTCTTGGGGGGGCGCGGGCAGAAACGCTGTAT.

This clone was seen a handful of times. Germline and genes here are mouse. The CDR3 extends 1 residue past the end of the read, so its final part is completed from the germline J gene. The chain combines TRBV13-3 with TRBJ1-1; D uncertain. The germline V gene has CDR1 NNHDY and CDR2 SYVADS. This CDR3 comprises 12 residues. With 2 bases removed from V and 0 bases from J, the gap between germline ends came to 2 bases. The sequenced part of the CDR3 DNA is TGTGCCAGCAGTGAAACAAACACAGAAGTCTTC. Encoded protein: CASSETNTEVF. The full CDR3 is CASSETNTEVFF.

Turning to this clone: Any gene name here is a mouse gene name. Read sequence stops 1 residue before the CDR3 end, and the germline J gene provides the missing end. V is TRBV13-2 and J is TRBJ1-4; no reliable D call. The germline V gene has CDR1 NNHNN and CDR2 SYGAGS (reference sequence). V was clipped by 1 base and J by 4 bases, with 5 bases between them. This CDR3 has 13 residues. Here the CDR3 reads CASGDSNNERLFF. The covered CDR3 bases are TGTGCCAGCGGTGATTCCAACAACGAAAGATTATTT.

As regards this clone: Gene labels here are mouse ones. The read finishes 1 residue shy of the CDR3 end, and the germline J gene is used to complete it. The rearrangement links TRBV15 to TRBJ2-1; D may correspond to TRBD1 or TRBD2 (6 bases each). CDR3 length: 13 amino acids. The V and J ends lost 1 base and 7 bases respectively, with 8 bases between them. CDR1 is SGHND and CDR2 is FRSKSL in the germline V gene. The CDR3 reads CASSLEGGAEQFF. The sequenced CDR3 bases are TGTGCCAGCAGTTTAGAGGGGGGAGCTGAGCAGTTC.

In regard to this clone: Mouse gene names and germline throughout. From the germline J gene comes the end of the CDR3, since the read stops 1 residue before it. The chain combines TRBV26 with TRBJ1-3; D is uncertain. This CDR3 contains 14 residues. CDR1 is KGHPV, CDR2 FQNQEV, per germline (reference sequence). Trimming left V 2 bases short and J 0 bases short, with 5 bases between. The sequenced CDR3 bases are TGTGCCAGCAGTCTGGTGAATTCTGGAAATACGCTCTAT. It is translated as CASSLVNSGNTLY. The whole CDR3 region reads CASSLVNSGNTLYF. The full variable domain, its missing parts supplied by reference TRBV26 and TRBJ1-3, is NSKVIQTPRYLVKGQGQKAKMRCIPEKGHPVVFWYQQNKNNEFKFLINFQNQEVLQQIDMTEKRFSAECPSNSPCSLEIQSSEAGDSALYLCASSLVNSGNTLYFGEGSRLIVV.

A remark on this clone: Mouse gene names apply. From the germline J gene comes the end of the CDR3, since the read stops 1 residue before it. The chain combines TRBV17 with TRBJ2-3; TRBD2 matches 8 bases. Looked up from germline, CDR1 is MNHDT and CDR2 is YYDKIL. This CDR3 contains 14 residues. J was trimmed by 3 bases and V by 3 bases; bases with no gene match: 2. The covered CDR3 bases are TGTGCTAGCAGTAGGGGGGGGGCGGCAGAAACGCTGTAT. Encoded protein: CASSRGGAAETLY. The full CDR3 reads CASSRGGAAETLYF.

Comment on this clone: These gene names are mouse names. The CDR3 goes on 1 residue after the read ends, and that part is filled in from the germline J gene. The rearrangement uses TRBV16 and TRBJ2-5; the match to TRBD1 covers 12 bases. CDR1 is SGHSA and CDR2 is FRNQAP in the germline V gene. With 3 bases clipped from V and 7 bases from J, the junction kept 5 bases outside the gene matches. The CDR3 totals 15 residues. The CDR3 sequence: CASSFPGQGANTQYF. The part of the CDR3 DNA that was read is TGTGCAAGCAGCTTTCCGGGACAGGGGGCGAACACCCAGTAC.

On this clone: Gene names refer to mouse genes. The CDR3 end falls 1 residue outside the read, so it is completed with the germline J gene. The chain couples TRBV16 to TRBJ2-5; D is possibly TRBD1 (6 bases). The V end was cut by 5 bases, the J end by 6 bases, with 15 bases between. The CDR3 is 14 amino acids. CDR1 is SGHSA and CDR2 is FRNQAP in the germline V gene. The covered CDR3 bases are TGTGCAAGCAGCCACACAGGGATGGAGGACACCCAGTAC. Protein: CASSHTGMEDTQY. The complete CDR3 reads CASSHTGMEDTQYF.

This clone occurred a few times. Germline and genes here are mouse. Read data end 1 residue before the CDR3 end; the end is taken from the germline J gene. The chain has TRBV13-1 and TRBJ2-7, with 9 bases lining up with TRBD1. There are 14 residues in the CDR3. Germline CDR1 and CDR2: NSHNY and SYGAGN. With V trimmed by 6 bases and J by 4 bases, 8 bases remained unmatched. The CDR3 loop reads CASINDRGAYEQYF. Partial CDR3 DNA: TGTGCCAGCATAAACGACAGGGGGGCATATGAACAGTAC.

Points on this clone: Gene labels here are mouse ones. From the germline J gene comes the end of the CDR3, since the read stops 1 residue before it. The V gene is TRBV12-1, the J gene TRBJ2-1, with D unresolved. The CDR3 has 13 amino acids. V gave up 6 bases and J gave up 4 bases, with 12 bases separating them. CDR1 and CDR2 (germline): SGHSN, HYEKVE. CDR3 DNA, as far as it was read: TGTGCCAGCCCTCCCGCGGGGTATGCTGAGCAGTTC. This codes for CASPPAGYAEQF. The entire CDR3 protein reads CASPPAGYAEQFF.

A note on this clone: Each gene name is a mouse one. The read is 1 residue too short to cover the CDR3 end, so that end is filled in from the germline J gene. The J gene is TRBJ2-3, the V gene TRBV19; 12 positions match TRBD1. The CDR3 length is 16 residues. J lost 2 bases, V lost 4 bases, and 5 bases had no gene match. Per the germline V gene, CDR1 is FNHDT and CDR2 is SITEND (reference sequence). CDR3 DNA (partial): TGTGCCAGCAGTTGGGACAGGGGGCGCGATGCAGAAACGCTGTAT. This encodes CASSWDRGRDAETLY. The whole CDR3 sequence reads CASSWDRGRDAETLYF.

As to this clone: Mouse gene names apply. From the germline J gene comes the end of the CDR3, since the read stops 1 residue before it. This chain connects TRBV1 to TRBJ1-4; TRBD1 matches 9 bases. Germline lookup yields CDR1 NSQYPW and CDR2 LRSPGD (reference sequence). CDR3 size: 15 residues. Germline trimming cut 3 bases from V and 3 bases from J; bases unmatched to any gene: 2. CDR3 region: CTCSADRGANERLFF. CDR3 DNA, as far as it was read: TGCACCTGCAGTGCGGACAGGGGCGCCAACGAAAGATTATTT.

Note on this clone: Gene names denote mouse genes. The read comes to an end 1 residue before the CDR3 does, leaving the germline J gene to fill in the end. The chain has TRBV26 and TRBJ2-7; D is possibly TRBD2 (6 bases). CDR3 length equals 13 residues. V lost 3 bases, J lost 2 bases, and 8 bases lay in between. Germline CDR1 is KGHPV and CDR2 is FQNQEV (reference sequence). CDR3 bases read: TGTGCCAGCAGTCTCTCTGGGGCCTATGAACAGTAC. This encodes CASSLSGAYEQY. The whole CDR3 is CASSLSGAYEQYF.

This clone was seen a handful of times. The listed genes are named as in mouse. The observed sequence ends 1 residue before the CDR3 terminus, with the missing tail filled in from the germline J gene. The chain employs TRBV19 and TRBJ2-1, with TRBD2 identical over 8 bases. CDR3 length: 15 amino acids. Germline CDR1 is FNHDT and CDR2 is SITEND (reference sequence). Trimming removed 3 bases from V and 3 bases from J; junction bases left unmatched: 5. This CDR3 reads CASSTGTGLYAEQFF. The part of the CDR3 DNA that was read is TGTGCCAGCAGTACCGGGACTGGCCTCTATGCTGAGCAGTTC.

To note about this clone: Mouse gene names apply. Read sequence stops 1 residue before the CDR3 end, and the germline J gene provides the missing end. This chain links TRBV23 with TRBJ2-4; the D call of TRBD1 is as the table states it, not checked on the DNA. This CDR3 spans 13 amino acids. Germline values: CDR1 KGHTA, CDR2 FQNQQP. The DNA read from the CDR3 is TGCTCCAGCAGTCCCAGTAGTCAAAACACCTTGTAC. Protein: CSSSPSSQNTLY. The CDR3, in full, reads CSSSPSSQNTLYF. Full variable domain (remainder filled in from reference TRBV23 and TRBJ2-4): DAAVTQKPRYLIKMKGQEAEMKCIPEKGHTAVFWYQQKQSKELKFLIYFQNQQPLDQIDMVKERFSAVCPSSSLCSLGIRTCEAEDSALYLCSSSPSSQNTLYFGAGTRLSVL.

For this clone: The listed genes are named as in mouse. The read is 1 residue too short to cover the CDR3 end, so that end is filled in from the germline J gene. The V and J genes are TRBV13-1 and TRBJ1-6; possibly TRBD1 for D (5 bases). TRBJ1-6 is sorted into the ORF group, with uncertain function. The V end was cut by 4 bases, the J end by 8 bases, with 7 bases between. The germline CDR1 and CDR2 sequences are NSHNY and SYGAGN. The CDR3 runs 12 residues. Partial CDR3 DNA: TGTGCCAGCAGTCAGGGAGATTCGCCCCTCTAC. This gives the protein CASSQGDSPLY. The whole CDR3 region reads CASSQGDSPLYF.

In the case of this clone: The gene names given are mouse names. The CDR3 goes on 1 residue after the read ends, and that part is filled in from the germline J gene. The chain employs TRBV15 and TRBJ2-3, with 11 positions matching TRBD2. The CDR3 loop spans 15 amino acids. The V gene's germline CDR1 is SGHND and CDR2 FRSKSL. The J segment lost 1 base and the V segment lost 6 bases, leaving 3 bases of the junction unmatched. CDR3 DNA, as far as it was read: TGTGCCAGCAGACCGGACTGGGGGGGTGCAGAAACGCTGTAT. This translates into CASRPDWGGAETLY. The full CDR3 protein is CASRPDWGGAETLYF.